The source of this T cell receptor (beta chain) is a study of regulatory T cells in long-lasting Graves disease (dated by TCRdb to about 2021). Background for the entire study: Newly diagnosed Graves' disease patients had taken antithyroid drugs for less than 3 months. This study used TCR sequencing and RNA sequencing of peripheral blood to compare persistent Graves' disease patients against newly diagnosed Graves' disease patients. The study was registered as a clinical trial and conducted in China. A total of 35 or so samples underwent TCR sequencing: some 13 from persistent and roughly 20 from newly diagnosed Graves' disease patients.

In its sample, this clonotype was seen many times. It lacks a known antigen. The input lacks base qualities; no much larger clone sits a single base away. On the study overall, not on this receptor specifically: The study examined only peripheral blood because the primary lesion, thyroid tissue, could not be accessed. A larger number of public clonotypes was shared among persistent patients (about 2,700) than among newly diagnosed patients (approximately 930). The small sample size was acknowledged by the authors as a limitation that may reduce accuracy. Persistent Graves' disease patients showed lower TCR Shannon entropy and fewer highly expanded clones than newly diagnosed patients, suggesting clonal expansion. Preferential use of TRBV28, TRBJ1-2 and TRBJ2-5 was observed in persistent disease, whereas TRBV20-1 and TRBJ2-1 were favored in newly diagnosed disease. Only the TCR beta chain was sequenced and analyzed.

The intended sense of this specimen's time point label: newly diagnosed GD, antithyroid drugs for less than 3 months. For both TCR sequencing and RNA sequencing, RNA was extracted from PBMCs in TRIzol. Graves' disease was diagnosed according to American Thyroid Association guidelines. Patients were recruited from an endocrinology department in Xi'an, China. Each patient gave about 10 milliliters of peripheral blood, collected in an EDTA anticoagulant tube. Ficoll Paque Plus density gradient separation was used to isolate PBMCs, and no further T cell sorting was performed. An Agilent 2100 Bioanalyzer and agarose gel were used to check RNA quality, and a NanoDrop 2000 was used to measure RNA concentration. Libraries were constructed by multiplex PCR. Sequencing instrument: Illumina HiSeq 4000. CDR3 regions were amplified by Arm-PCR with iRepertoire HTBI primers to construct TCR beta libraries. PCR products were gel purified before sequencing. On the study's bioinformatics: A total of 62 TRBV and some 15 TRBJ segments were identified across samples and were used for gene usage analysis of CDR3 amino acid clonotypes. COPE and FqMerger were used to merge the filtered high-quality paired reads into contigs. BLAST was used to align contigs to the IMGT TRBV, TRBD and TRBJ reference genes, and CDR3 was defined following IMGT. Any clonotype with a frequency above 0.1% was counted as a highly expanded clone. Shannon entropy was used to measure repertoire diversity, and the Gini coefficient was used to measure V-J evenness. A clonotype found in more than one individual was treated as public. Clones were called with MiXCR by TCRdb after fastp trimmed the public reads at Q25, and only in-frame beta chains were retained. Here each entry gathers all rows of one CDR3 protein and keeps the most common genes and DNA. Here the V and J calls rest on TCRdb's processing, not on the authors' analysis. The sample records over 400,000 distinct CDR3 sequences, 11% to 15% of which are singletons. The top ten constitute 17% of the sample.

The CDR3 covers 18 residues, taking in both the cysteine and the phenylalanine. Only the CDR3 part of the read is kept: 54 bases, read in frame from the first base. The germline V gene (reference sequence) yields SEHNR for CDR1 and FQNEAQ for CDR2. V has 6 bases trimmed and J has 0 bases trimmed; junction bases matching no gene number 8. The same sample was also studied in work on T cells in Graves' hyperthyroidism and ophthalmopathy. The second paper states: Stable Graves' hyperthyroidism was defined as no progression to ophthalmopathy during 18 months of follow-up. The hyperthyroidism patients were between 18 and 65 years old and newly diagnosed, with a disease duration of less than 2 months. The study excluded patients with uncontrolled infections, other autoimmune diseases, pregnancy or lactation. Diagnoses were established on the basis of clinical symptoms, serum thyroxine and TRAb, thyroid ultrasound, and orbital computed tomography. For the first round of RT-PCR on the TCR CDR3, the HTBI primer set was used together with the Qiagen OneStep RT-PCR kit. Blood samples also contained most of the expanded thyroid clonotypes (frequency above 0.001), which suggests that blood repertoires may reflect thyroid immune responses. A 13 V-J signature model separated ophthalmopathy from stable hyperthyroidism, with 87.88% sensitivity and about 81% specificity in cross-validation and 80%/75% in testing. In validation, the model predicted progression to ophthalmopathy a median of roughly 6.2 months before onset, with approximately 68% sensitivity and roughly 72% specificity. A discovery cohort of about a hundred patients, 43 with Graves' ophthalmopathy and 55 to 65 with stable Graves' hyperthyroidism, was used to find distinguishing TCR V-J signatures. Prospective prediction of ophthalmopathy was tested in an independent validation cohort of under 20 hyperthyroidism patients and 17 patients who later progressed to ophthalmopathy. The approximately 98 discovery patients were randomly divided into training and test sets at a 7:3 ratio. In addition, the study compared T-cell repertoires in thyroid tissue and in blood from a handful of Graves' hyperthyroidism patients. Once sampling was done, hyperthyroidism patients were given methimazole at a starting dose of 30 mg daily, whereas ophthalmopathy patients were given high-dose intravenous methylprednisolone. The libraries were constructed in a second round of multiplex PCR and then size-selected and purified. Sequencing of the libraries was done on an Illumina HiSeq2000 using paired-end 100 bp reads. Raw data were processed with SOAPnuke, discarding reads with adapters, uncalled bases, mean Phred below 15, or no exact constant-primer or identifier match. High-quality paired reads were merged using COPE v1.2.5, and each unique nucleotide sequence was defined as a clonotype. MiTCR v1.1 was used to align the clonotypes against IMGT TRBV, TRBD and TRBJ reference segments. Only V-J combinations with frequency above 0.0001, covering 99% to 99.2% of repertoires, were analysed. A TCS score was defined as the ratio between F50 (clonal expansion) and ExV (chaos), using BLOSUM62-based TCRdist between CDR3 peptides within each V-J. Welch's t-statistics and random forest reduced 450 to 600 V-J features to 13, which were used in a naive Bayes classifier (R e1071). Sample size was not statistically predetermined, and investigators were not blinded to group allocation. The paper reports TCR Vbeta CDR3 sequencing of approximately 140 peripheral blood samples: approximately 43 ophthalmopathy, some 80 hyperthyroidism and some 17 progressor patients.

This specimen consisted of peripheral blood mononuclear cells (PBMCs), obtained at new diagnosis, from a patient treated with antithyroid drugs. This receptor chain uses TRBV7-9 and TRBJ2-1; 13 of the junction bases match TRBD2. This clonotype was obtained from a woman aged 50 to 60 with Graves disease. Donor details come from another sample of the same person, matched by shared clones. The bases are TGTGCCAGCAGACAAGGACTAGCGGGAGAAGGCTCCTACAATGAGCAGTTCTTC. The translation is CASRQGLAGEGSYNEQFF.